This T cell receptor beta chain was documented in a study of blood T cell repertoires in COVID-19. The wider study: T cells, B-cell-depleted T cells, or PBMCs supplied cDNA or gDNA.

The CDR3 has 14 residues. Between the trimmed V and J ends, which lost 3 bases and 0 bases, there was a span of 9 bases. CDR1 and CDR2 (germline): MNHEY, SMNVEV (reference sequence). Original processing methods: Amplified reference gene primers provided the basis for estimating nucleated cell counts. Data came from immunoSEQ multiplex PCR; TCRdb stores just in-frame clones and leaves some out. The V and J calls and clone size were taken over from that table, and D and trimming were inferred from the DNA. Among 350,000 to 400,000 clones listed, 90% were seen once. The chain carries TRBV27 and TRBJ2-7, with D possibly TRBD1 on 6 matching bases. Sequencing was done on a sample of peripheral blood. The source of this sequence is a man aged 18 to 35 with active or convalescent COVID-19. In nucleotides, the CDR3 is TGTGCCAGCAGTTTTCGGACAGTCTCCTACGAGCAGTACTTC. This sequence encodes CASSFRTVSYEQYF.